These 32 T cell receptor beta chains originate from one sample sequenced in a study of blood T cell repertoires in COVID-19. This table comes from immunoSEQ multiplex PCR, and its TCRdb copy is limited to in-frame clones, with some not included. Of 80,000 to 95,000 clones in the sample, roughly 76% were seen once. Sequencing was done on a sample of peripheral blood. All receptors derive from a man older than 75 with COVID-19, enrolled during active disease.

This clone was counted a few times. This chain connects TRBV6-5 to TRBJ1-4; 8 nucleotides match TRBD1. Germline CDR1 reads MNHEY; CDR2 reads SVGAGI. The V gene end was trimmed by 1 base and the J gene end by 5 bases; junction bases not matched to a gene: 6. The CDR3 consists of 16 residues. In DNA form, the CDR3 reads TGTGCCAGCAGTTACTACGGACAGGGAGGAAATGAAAAACTGTTTTTT. Translation gives CASSYYGQGGNEKLFF.

The V gene is TRBV15, the J gene TRBJ1-6; the D is unclear. V was shortened by 1 base and J by 5 bases, with 9 bases between the two germline ends. The CDR3 is made up of 15 amino acids. Germline V gives CDR1 LNHNV, CDR2 YYDKDF (reference sequence). DNA of the CDR3: TGTGCCACCAGCAGAGCTTGGGCTAATAATTCACCCCTCCACTTT. It yields the protein CATSRAWANNSPLHF.

The chain has TRBV6-5 and TRBJ1-1, with a possible D match to TRBD1 (5 bases). This CDR3 is 15 amino acids long. Germline V gives CDR1 MNHEY, CDR2 SVGAGI. Trimming left V 7 bases short and J 1 base short, with 16 bases between. CDR3 loop: CASTRRGIGNTEAFF. The DNA for the CDR3 is TGTGCCAGCACTCGCCGGGGGATCGGGAACACTGAAGCTTTCTTT.

V gene TRBV5-4 combines with J gene TRBJ1-1, with D maybe TRBD1 (5 bases). Germline V CDR1 and CDR2: SGHNT, YYREEE (reference sequence). The V gene lost 0 bases and the J gene lost 10 bases, with 10 bases spanning the gap. The CDR3 is 12 residues long. The CDR3 reads CASSLAGRGAFF. The CDR3 nucleotides are TGTGCCAGCAGCTTGGCCGGGAGGGGAGCTTTCTTT.

The gene calls are TRBV21-1 and TRBJ1-4. TRBV21-1 is a pseudogene segment. This CDR3 has 11 residues. The CDR3 nucleotides read TGTCCTGTGGCGGGGAATGAAAAACTGTTTTTT. Residues: CPVAGNEKLFF.

This chain uses TRBV30 with TRBJ1-6; 7 bases map to TRBD1. Germline values: CDR1 GTSNPN, CDR2 SVGIG (reference sequence). With V trimmed by 3 bases and J by 9 bases, 11 bases remained unmatched. This CDR3 has 15 amino acids. The CDR3 coding sequence is TGTGCCTGGAGGACAGGGCCTGGCTGGGCTTCACCCCTCCACTTT. This translates into CAWRTGPGWASPLHF.

The chain joins TRBV7-9 to TRBJ2-3; 8 nucleotides agree with TRBD1. Germline V gives CDR1 SEHNR, CDR2 FQNEAQ (reference sequence). The CDR3 has 16 residues. The junction had 9 bases not matched to a gene; V was cut back by 4 bases and J by 3 bases. CDR3 DNA: TGTGCCAGCAGCTCAGCCGGACAGGGTAATACAGATACGCAGTATTTT. It codes for CASSSAGQGNTDTQYF.

This clone occurred once. The chain uses TRBV12-3 or TRBV12-4 and TRBJ1-1; 7 nucleotides line up with TRBD1. The junction had 2 bases not matched to a gene; V was cut back by 6 bases and J by 1 base. The length of the CDR3 is 13 residues. The CDR3, as DNA: TGTGCCAGCAGCGGGACAGAGAACACTGAAGCTTTCTTT. It specifies CASSGTENTEAFF.

The V gene is TRBV7-8, the J gene TRBJ1-5; 11 positions match TRBD1. V was clipped by 5 bases and J by 5 bases; unmatched bases: 8. Per germline, CDR1 SGHVS and CDR2 FQNEAQ. This CDR3 has 16 amino acids. The CDR3 DNA reads TGTGCCAGCAGCGCAGCGGACAGGGGGCTACATCAGCCCCAGCATTTT. As protein: CASSAADRGLHQPQHF.

This sequence joins TRBV19 and TRBJ2-1; TRBD2 aligns across 14 bases. CDR1 is LNHDA, CDR2 SQIVND, per germline (reference sequence). The length of the CDR3 is 17 residues. The V segment lost 4 bases and the J segment 10 bases; nucleotides outside the gene matches: 12. The CDR3 nucleotides are TGTGCCAGTAGTACTCTCGGACTAGCGGGAGGCCGATGGGAGCAGTTCTTC. It translates to CASSTLGLAGGRWEQFF.

The chain has TRBV3-1 (or the pseudogene TRBV3-2) and TRBJ2-6; 7 bases are a match to TRBD1. There are 16 residues in the CDR3. Trimming cost V 4 bases and J 4 bases; bases outside gene matches: 7. The V gene's germline CDR1 is LGHDT and CDR2 YNNKEL (reference sequence). CDR3 amino acids: CASSPYRGAGANVLTF. CDR3 coding DNA: TGTGCCAGCAGCCCTTACAGGGGCGCGGGGGCCAACGTCCTGACTTTC.

The CDR3 loop reads CASSPRGDHEQFF. The CDR3 nucleotides read TGTGCCAGCAGCCCTCGGGGGGATCATGAGCAGTTCTTC. V usage is TRBV3-1 (or the pseudogene TRBV3-2) and J usage is TRBJ2-1, with 7 positions matching TRBD2. The CDR3 has 13 amino acids. Looked up from germline, CDR1 is LGHDT and CDR2 is YNNKEL (reference sequence). V lost 4 bases to trimming and J lost 8 bases; unmatched junction nucleotides: 5.

The rearrangement uses TRBV9 and TRBJ1-3; perhaps TRBD1 as D (6 bases). CDR1 and CDR2 from the germline V gene are SGDLS and YYNGEE. With 3 bases removed from V and 4 bases from J, the gap between germline ends came to 17 bases. This CDR3 comprises 16 residues. The CDR3 is CASSAGDGRSGNTIYF. For the CDR3, the DNA is TGTGCCAGCAGCGCAGGGGACGGGCGCTCCGGAAACACCATATATTTT. The whole variable domain, filled in from reference TRBV9 and TRBJ1-3, reads DSGVTQTPKHLITATGQRVTLRCSPRSGDLSVYWYQQSLDQGLQFLIQYYNGEERAKGNILERFSAQQFPDLHSELNLSSLELGDSALYFCASSAGDGRSGNTIYFGEGSWLTVV.

The chain links TRBV13 to TRBJ2-7; 10 bases align to TRBD2. The CDR3 extends over 16 amino acids. V shed 1 base, J shed 3 bases, and the junction held 6 bases outside the gene matches. Looked up from germline, CDR1 is PRHDT and CDR2 is FYEKMQ (reference sequence). The CDR3 reads CASSLVTLAGFYEQYF. In DNA form, the CDR3 reads TGTGCCAGCAGCTTAGTAACACTAGCGGGATTCTACGAGCAGTACTTC. The full variable domain, in which reference TRBV13 and TRBJ2-7 provide the parts outside the CDR3, is AAGVIQSPRHLIKEKRETATLKCYPIPRHDTVYWYQQGPGQDPQFLISFYEKMQSDKGSIPDRFSAQQFSDYHSELNMSSLELGDSALYFCASSLVTLAGFYEQYFGPGTRLTVT.

The chain recombines TRBV27 with TRBJ2-1; D not resolved. The CDR3 spans 15 residues. V shed 5 bases and J shed 0 bases, with 11 bases lying between them. CDR1 is MNHEY, CDR2 SMNVEV, per germline (reference sequence). CDR3 sequence reads: CASSTDSSSYNEQFF. The CDR3 nucleotides read TGTGCCAGCAGTACCGACTCAAGCTCCTACAATGAGCAGTTCTTC.

The V and J genes are TRBV5-1 and TRBJ1-4, with 8 bases aligning to TRBD1. V dropped 1 base and J dropped 6; count of bases not matched to a gene: 2. Germline CDR1 reads SGHRS; CDR2 reads YFSETQ. The CDR3 sequence is 14 residues long. The CDR3 DNA sequence: TGCGCCAGCAGCTTGACAGGGGGAGATGAAAAACTGTTTTTT. Residues: CASSLTGGDEKLFF.

The rearrangement joins TRBV29-1 to TRBJ2-7; 7 nucleotides agree with TRBD1. The ends lost 5 bases at V and 6 bases at J; junction bases unmatched: 7. Germline V gene sequence: CDR1 SQVTM, CDR2 ANQGSEA. CDR3 length equals 12 residues. In nucleotides, the CDR3 is TGCAGCGTTACTGGGACAGCAATCGAGCAGTACTTC. It specifies CSVTGTAIEQYF.

The V and J genes are TRBV7-2 and TRBJ2-3, with 12 bases lining up with TRBD2. V gave up 5 bases and J gave up 2 bases; unmatched junction bases: 5. The CDR3 covers 16 residues. The germline gives CDR1 SGHTA, CDR2 FQGNSA. CDR3 in DNA: TGTGCCAGCAGCATCACTAGCGGGGGGAACACAGATACGCAGTATTTT. Protein sequence: CASSITSGGNTDTQYF. Looking up the rest from reference TRBV7-2 and TRBJ2-3 gives the full variable domain: GAGVSQSPSNKVTEKGKDVELRCDPISGHTALYWYRQSLGQGLEFLIYFQGNSAPDKSGLPSDRFSAERTGGSVSTLTIQRTQQEDSAVYLCASSITSGGNTDTQYFGPGTRLTVL.

This chain links TRBV19 with TRBJ1-2, with D possibly TRBD1 on 5 matching bases. This CDR3 region has 15 residues. Germline loops: CDR1 LNHDA, CDR2 SQIVND (reference sequence). V lost 4 bases to trimming and J lost 4 bases, with 16 bases between them. Here the CDR3 DNA reads TGTGCCAGTAGTACACCACCTACAGGATCCTATGGCTACACCTTC. It yields the protein CASSTPPTGSYGYTF.

The J gene is TRBJ2-7, the V gene TRBV19; perhaps TRBD1 as D (6 bases). Germline CDR1 and CDR2: LNHDA and SQIVND (reference sequence). The ends were cut back, 2 bases at V and 2 bases at J, with 13 bases in the middle. CDR3 size: 15 residues. This CDR3 reads CASSIIRDIAYEQYF. The CDR3 DNA reads as TGTGCCAGTAGTATAATACGGGACATAGCCTACGAGCAGTACTTC.

The chain joins TRBV4-3 to TRBJ1-3, with 8 bases matching TRBD1. The trim removed 5 bases at V and 0 bases at J, leaving 6 bases unmatched. Germline assignment: CDR1 LGHNA and CDR2 YSLEER. CDR3 size: 16 residues. The CDR3 DNA reads TGCGCCAGCAGCTCCGCCGACAGGGGCTCTGGAAACACCATATATTTT. As protein: CASSSADRGSGNTIYF.

The V gene is TRBV21-1, the J gene TRBJ1-1; no check of the table's D call, TRBD1, against the DNA was made. TRBV21-1 is a known pseudogene. The CDR3 is 15 residues long. The CDR3 sequence is CASSKGQLMNTEAFF. The CDR3 nucleotides read TGTGCCAGCAGCAAGGGACAGCTAATGAACACTGAAGCTTTCTTT.

This sequence joins TRBV6-5 and TRBJ1-3; 8 bases match TRBD1. The CDR3 is 14 amino acids. CDR1 is MNHEY, CDR2 SVGAGI, per germline. The junction had 4 bases not matched to a gene; V was cut back by 5 bases and J by 4 bases. In DNA, the CDR3 is TGTGCCAGCAGTCTACAGGGGGGCGGAAACACCATATATTTT. This sequence encodes CASSLQGGGNTIYF.

The chain joins TRBV13 to TRBJ1-1; no definite D call. V was clipped by 4 bases and J by 4 bases, with 7 bases between them. The germline gives CDR1 PRHDT, CDR2 FYEKMQ (reference sequence). There are 12 residues in the CDR3. In DNA, the CDR3 is TGTGCCAGCAGCTCCCCCCGCACTGAAGCTTTCTTT. Protein product: CASSSPRTEAFF.

The J gene is TRBJ1-1, the V gene TRBV6-6; D possibly corresponds to TRBD1 (5 bases). Germline lookup yields CDR1 MNHNY and CDR2 SVGAGI (reference sequence). The CDR3 totals 14 residues. Trimming took 7 bases from V and 1 from J, leaving 13 bases between them. The CDR3 spells CASTEVGGNTEAFF. CDR3 coding DNA: TGTGCCAGCACGGAGGTGGGGGGGAACACTGAAGCTTTCTTT.

The chain combines TRBV4-3 with TRBJ2-1; perhaps TRBD2 as D (6 bases). The germline CDR1 and CDR2 sequences are LGHNA and YSLEER. V lost 0 bases, J lost 4 bases, and 13 bases lay in between. The CDR3 totals 16 residues. The CDR3 bases are TGCGCCAGCAGCCAAGATACCTGGGGGGATTACAATGAGCAGTTCTTC. Encoded protein: CASSQDTWGDYNEQFF.

This clone was seen only once. This sample includes further DNA sequences coding for the same CDR3. The CDR3 region is CASSLRQGNTEAFF. Here the CDR3 DNA reads TGTGCCAGCAGCTTAAGACAGGGGAACACTGAAGCTTTCTTT. The rearrangement links TRBV5-5 to TRBJ1-1, with TRBD1 matching 7 bases. Germline-derived CDR1 and CDR2 are SGHKS and YYEKEE (reference sequence). The V and J ends lost 2 bases and 1 base, in that order; junction bases with no gene match: 2. The CDR3 contains 14 residues.

This sequence joins TRBV20-1 and TRBJ2-7, with 9 bases matching TRBD1. Germline V gives CDR1 DFQATT, CDR2 SNEGSKA (reference sequence). With 7 bases clipped from V and 11 bases from J, the junction kept 9 bases outside the gene matches. The CDR3 sequence is 11 residues long. The CDR3 DNA follows: TGCAGTGGGATGACAGGGGGGCAGGAGTACTTC. Its protein is CSGMTGGQEYF.

This clone was detected once. The chain has TRBV9 and TRBJ2-3; D gene unclear. Looked up from germline, CDR1 is SGDLS and CDR2 is YYNGEE. The CDR3 sequence is 14 residues long. Trimming shortened V by 2 bases and J by 6 bases, and 13 bases separated the two germline ends. This chain's CDR3 is CASSVRERRDTQYF. In nucleotides, the CDR3 is TGTGCCAGCAGCGTCCGCGAGAGGCGGGATACGCAGTATTTT.

This clone was seen just once. The chain combines TRBV2 with TRBJ1-2; TRBD1 matches at 8 bases. Losses at the gene ends were 6 bases for V and 6 bases for J; bases not matched to a gene: 12. Germline V gene data show CDR1 as SNHLY and CDR2 as FYNNEI. This CDR3 has 15 residues. The CDR3 sequence: CASSETRTGGDGYTF. The DNA for the CDR3 is TGTGCCAGCAGCGAGACCAGAACAGGGGGTGATGGCTACACCTTC.

The chain uses TRBV3-1 (or the pseudogene TRBV3-2) and TRBJ2-1, with D perhaps matching TRBD1 (6 bases). This CDR3 contains 18 residues. Germline-derived CDR1 and CDR2 are LGHDT and YNNKEL (reference sequence). The V gene lost 4 bases and the J gene lost 3 bases, with 22 bases spanning the gap. The CDR3 DNA reads TGTGCCAGCAGCCCCCAAGGGCTGGGACATAAAGACTACAATGAGCAGTTCTTC. This gives the protein CASSPQGLGHKDYNEQFF.

This chain uses TRBV13 with TRBJ2-5; D perhaps matches TRBD1 (5 bases). Looked up from germline, CDR1 is PRHDT and CDR2 is FYEKMQ (reference sequence). This CDR3 comprises 16 residues. Trimming removed 2 bases from V and 1 base from J, with 14 bases in between. The CDR3 coding sequence is TGTGCCAGCAGCTTAAGGGGTCCGGGCCCCCAAGAGACCCAGTACTTC. It is translated as CASSLRGPGPQETQYF.